The 25 T cell receptor beta chains below were found in one sample sequenced in a study of blood T cell repertoires in COVID-19. Data came from immunoSEQ multiplex PCR; TCRdb stores just in-frame clones and leaves some out. The sample holds 150,000 to 200,000 clones, around 74% seen once. Sequencing used peripheral blood. These receptors all stem from an older man with acute or convalescent COVID-19.

The V call is TRBV5-3, the J call TRBJ2-5; D ambiguous. TRBV5-3 is given ORF status, its function remaining uncertain. With 2 bases removed from V and 1 base from J, the gap between germline ends came to 9 bases. The CDR3 consists of 14 residues. Written as DNA, the CDR3 is TGTGCCAGAAGCTTTGTTGGCAGCCAAGAGACCCAGTACTTC. Encoded protein: CARSFVGSQETQYF.

J is TRBJ1-1 and V is TRBV29-1, with 8 bases lining up with TRBD1. The V gene end was trimmed by 2 bases and the J gene end by 8 bases; junction bases not matched to a gene: 10. The CDR3 has 14 residues. In germline, CDR1 is SQVTM, CDR2 ANQGSEA. CDR3 sequence: CSVEFGQGTREAFF. The CDR3 DNA reads TGCAGCGTTGAATTTGGACAGGGTACTCGGGAAGCTTTCTTT. Based on the CDR3 plus reference TRBV29-1 and TRBJ1-1, the full variable domain is SAVISQKPSRDICQRGTSLTIQCQVDSQVTMMFWYRQQPGQSLTLIATANQGSEATYESGFVIDKFPISRPNLTFSTLTVSNMSPEDSSIYLCSVEFGQGTREAFFGQGTRLTVV.

This sequence joins TRBV12-3 or TRBV12-4 and TRBJ2-3; 7 bases agree with TRBD2. The V and J ends lost 6 bases and 6 bases, in that order; junction bases with no gene match: 6. This CDR3 is built from 13 residues. CDR3 residues: CASRVSSGDTQYF. CDR3 DNA sequence: TGTGCCAGCAGAGTTAGTAGCGGGGATACGCAGTATTTT.

DNA of the CDR3: TGTGCCAGCAGTGAAGGCAGGCAATCCTACGAGCAGTACTTC. Encoded protein: CASSEGRQSYEQYF. V gene TRBV6-1 combines with J gene TRBJ2-7, with no clear D. Trimming cost V 1 base and J 1 base, with 8 bases left between them. The CDR3 extends over 14 amino acids. Germline V gene data show CDR1 as MNHNS and CDR2 as SASEGT.

The chain is built from TRBV9 and TRBJ2-7; 8 positions agree with TRBD2. The ends lost 3 bases at V and 2 bases at J; junction bases unmatched: 7. The CDR3 runs 15 residues. Germline V gene lookup returns CDR1 SGDLS and CDR2 YYNGEE. The CDR3 loop reads CASSEGAGDTYEQYF. DNA of the CDR3: TGTGCCAGCAGCGAGGGAGCGGGGGATACCTACGAGCAGTACTTC.

The V call is TRBV4-2, the J call TRBJ1-2; D is uncertain. Germline-derived CDR1 and CDR2 are LGHNA and YNFKEQ. This CDR3 region has 13 residues. Trimming pared 4 bases from V and 8 bases from J, leaving 14 bases between. The CDR3 DNA follows: TGTGCCAGCAGCCCCGGGGATGTTGGCGGCTACACCTTC. Protein sequence: CASSPGDVGGYTF.

The chain employs TRBV10-3 and TRBJ1-1, with 9 nucleotides matching TRBD1. Unmatched junction bases numbered 4, after V lost 6 bases and J lost 5 bases. This CDR3 region has 13 residues. In germline, CDR1 is ENHRY, CDR2 SYGVKD. CDR3 sequence reads: CAISRDRETEAFF. The CDR3 nucleotides read TGTGCCATCAGCCGGGACAGGGAGACTGAAGCTTTCTTT.

The gene calls are TRBV5-4 and TRBJ1-5; D may be TRBD1 (5 bases). The germline V and J ends were trimmed by 4 bases and 5 bases, with 13 bases remaining between them. The CDR3 sequence is 14 residues long. Germline CDR1 reads SGHNT; CDR2 reads YYREEE (reference sequence). In nucleotides, the CDR3 is TGTGCCAGCAGCGTTACAGGAGATCATCAGCCCCAGCATTTT. It translates to CASSVTGDHQPQHF. Combining the CDR3 with reference TRBV5-4 and TRBJ1-5 gives the whole variable domain ETGVTQSPTHLIKTRGQQVTLRCSSQSGHNTVSWYQQALGQGPQFIFQYYREEENGRGNFPPRFSGLQFPNYSSELNVNALELDDSALYLCASSVTGDHQPQHFGDGTRLSIL.

The chain joins TRBV12-3 or TRBV12-4 to TRBJ1-5; a possible D gene is TRBD1 (5 bases). The CDR3 runs to 12 residues. Trimming took 5 bases from V and 7 from J, leaving 9 bases between them. Written as DNA, the CDR3 is TGTGCCAGCAGTCCAGGGCTACAGCCCCAGCATTTT. Translation gives CASSPGLQPQHF.

This clone was seen only once. The chain links TRBV2 to TRBJ1-6; no clear D. V was trimmed by 8 bases and J by 0 bases, leaving 2 bases between them. The CDR3 totals 12 residues. CDR1 and CDR2 from the germline V gene are SNHLY and FYNNEI. CDR3 loop: CASLSYNSPLHF. CDR3 in DNA: TGTGCCAGCCTCTCCTATAATTCACCCCTCCACTTT.

This clone was detected once. The chain links TRBV7-2 to TRBJ2-5; 7 bases map to TRBD2. Germline lookup yields CDR1 SGHTA and CDR2 FQGNSA. The CDR3 loop spans 16 amino acids. Losses at the gene ends were 2 bases for V and 1 base for J; bases not matched to a gene: 7. CDR3 sequence: CASSLNGGGLQETQYF. CDR3 DNA: TGTGCCAGCAGCTTAAACGGGGGAGGGCTCCAAGAGACCCAGTACTTC.

The chain couples TRBV29-1 to TRBJ2-7; D is perhaps TRBD1 (5 bases). CDR1 and CDR2 from the germline V gene are SQVTM and ANQGSEA. The V end lost 2 bases, the J end lost 4 bases, and 9 bases lay between the germline ends. The CDR3 is 12 residues long. CDR3 residues: CSVERGGYEQYF. In nucleotides, the CDR3 is TGCAGCGTTGAAAGGGGTGGGTACGAGCAGTACTTC.

This chain links TRBV30 with TRBJ1-2; TRBD1 matches 8 bases. In germline, CDR1 is GTSNPN, CDR2 SVGIG (reference sequence). J lost 4 bases, V lost 3 bases, and 4 bases had no gene match. The CDR3 sequence is 13 residues long. CDR3 sequence: CAWSRDRPYGYTF. CDR3 in DNA: TGTGCCTGGAGCCGGGACAGGCCCTATGGCTACACCTTC. Full variable domain (rest looked up from reference TRBV30 and TRBJ1-2): SQTIHQWPATLVQPVGSPLSLECTVEGTSNPNLYWYRQAAGRGLQLLFYSVGIGQISSEVPQNLSASRPQDRQFILSSKKLLLSDSGFYLCAWSRDRPYGYTFGSGTRLTVV.

This clone was observed a few times. The genes are TRBV9 and TRBJ2-5; TRBD1 matches 9 bases. Losses at the gene ends were 6 bases for V and 5 bases for J; bases not matched to a gene: 11. The CDR3 spans 15 residues. Germline V gene data show CDR1 as SGDLS and CDR2 as YYNGEE. The CDR3 DNA reads as TGTGCCAGCACCAAGACAGGGGGGTTTTTGGAGACCCAGTACTTC. Its protein product is CASTKTGGFLETQYF.

In this sample, this clone is large. V is TRBV28 and J is TRBJ1-6; no clear D. Germline V CDR1 and CDR2: MDHEN, SYDVKM. With 3 bases removed from V and 6 bases from J, the gap between germline ends came to 9 bases. The CDR3 spans 14 residues. The CDR3 is CASSFHSTNSPLHF. For the CDR3, the DNA is TGTGCCAGCAGTTTTCACAGCACTAATTCACCCCTCCACTTT.

This clone was observed a few times. V gene TRBV2 combines with J gene TRBJ2-7, with a possible D match to TRBD2 (5 bases). CDR1 SNHLY and CDR2 FYNNEI come from the germline V gene. The CDR3 sequence is 13 residues long. Between the trimmed V and J ends, which lost 3 bases and 2 bases, there was a span of 8 bases. The CDR3 coding sequence is TGTGCCAGCAGTGACGGGGTAGCCTACGAGCAGTACTTC. Protein: CASSDGVAYEQYF.

The chain links TRBV6-2 or TRBV6-3 to TRBJ2-7, with a weak D call TRBD1 (5 bases). CDR1 is MNHEY, CDR2 SVGEGT, per germline. Trimming removed 6 bases from V and 2 bases from J, with 8 bases in between. CDR3 length: 12 residues. CDR3 DNA sequence: TGTGCCAGCAGCCTGACAGCCTACGAGCAGTACTTC. Protein: CASSLTAYEQYF.

The chain is built from TRBV2 and TRBJ1-1, with D tentatively TRBD1 (5 bases). The CDR3 covers 12 residues. V gave up 9 bases and J gave up 1 base, with 9 bases separating them. CDR1 is SNHLY, CDR2 FYNNEI, per germline. This CDR3 reads CARGTGNTEAFF. The CDR3 nucleotides read TGTGCCAGGGGCACAGGGAACACTGAAGCTTTCTTT.

This clone was counted a few times. V and J are TRBV5-5 and TRBJ1-2; D is uncertain. The CDR3 sequence is 12 residues long. The V gene lost 3 bases and the J gene lost 5 bases, with 8 bases spanning the gap. Germline V gene lookup returns CDR1 SGHKS and CDR2 YYEKEE (reference sequence). In DNA form, the CDR3 reads TGTGCCAGCAGCTCACCGGGGTATGGCTACACCTTC. Protein product: CASSSPGYGYTF.

This clone has only a few counts. The V gene is TRBV6-6, the J gene TRBJ1-5; TRBD1 agrees at 7 bases. The V gene's germline CDR1 is MNHNY and CDR2 SVGAGI (reference sequence). V shed 0 bases and J 2 bases; nucleotides not matched to a gene: 4. The CDR3 is made up of 16 amino acids. CDR3 sequence reads: CASSYSGRGGNQPQHF. The CDR3 region has the DNA TGTGCCAGCAGTTACTCGGGCAGGGGGGGCAATCAGCCCCAGCATTTT.

The V call is TRBV29-1, the J call TRBJ2-7; D gene unclear. Germline V lookup: CDR1 SQVTM, CDR2 ANQGSEA. CDR3 length: 14 amino acids. V dropped 3 bases and J dropped 0 bases, with 12 bases sitting between them. The CDR3 loop is CSVEFSTISYEQYF. The CDR3 nucleotides are TGCAGCGTTGAGTTCAGCACTATCTCCTACGAGCAGTACTTC.

This clone was seen a handful of times. The CDR3 sequence is CASSPRGHEQYF. For the CDR3, the DNA is TGTGCCAGCAGCCCCAGGGGGCACGAGCAGTACTTC. The rearrangement uses TRBV7-9 and TRBJ2-7, with 8 positions matching TRBD1. V was pared by 5 bases and J by 5 bases, with 2 bases of the junction left unmatched. Germline assignment: CDR1 SEHNR and CDR2 FQNEAQ (reference sequence). The CDR3 is 12 amino acids.

This clone was observed a handful of times. V gene TRBV3-1 (or the pseudogene TRBV3-2) combines with J gene TRBJ2-1; unclear D gene. The germline V and J ends were trimmed by 0 bases and 7 bases, with 13 bases remaining between them. This CDR3 is built from 15 residues. The germline CDR1 and CDR2 sequences are LGHDT and YNNKEL (reference sequence). The CDR3: CASSQESAGKNEQFF. The CDR3 DNA is TGTGCCAGCAGCCAAGAATCGGCAGGAAAAAATGAGCAGTTCTTC.

This clone occurred once. The rearrangement uses TRBV18 and TRBJ1-5; D unclear. Germline CDR1 reads KGHSH; CDR2 reads LQKENI. The length of the CDR3 is 15 residues. V was trimmed by 0 bases and J by 7 bases, leaving 13 bases between them. The CDR3: CASSPPGRVEQPQHF. As DNA, the CDR3 is TGTGCCAGCTCACCACCTGGGAGGGTAGAACAGCCCCAGCATTTT. Looking up the rest from reference TRBV18 and TRBJ1-5 gives the full variable domain: NAGVMQNPRHLVRRRGQEARLRCSPMKGHSHVYWYRQLPEEGLKFMVYLQKENIIDESGMPKERFSAEFPKEGPSILRIQQVVRGDSAAYFCASSPPGRVEQPQHFGDGTRLSIL.

The chain joins TRBV5-1 to TRBJ2-5, with D possibly being TRBD1 (5 bases). Germline V gives CDR1 SGHRS, CDR2 YFSETQ. This CDR3 spans 13 amino acids. V was clipped by 0 bases and J by 3 bases, with 6 bases between them. The CDR3: CASSLGTKETQYF. As DNA, the CDR3 is TGCGCCAGCAGCTTGGGGACAAAAGAGACCCAGTACTTC.